This TCR beta chain was captured in a study of blood T cell repertoires in COVID-19. Methods used by the authors: Reference gene primer amplification gave estimated nucleated cell counts. Produced via immunoSEQ multiplex PCR; TCRdb's table is partial and in-frame only. V and J calls and clone size are those listed in that table; D and trimming were worked out from the DNA. This table holds approximately 150,000 clones, approximately 87% found once. This CDR3 is built from 17 residues. The V and J ends lost 8 bases and 3 bases respectively, with 23 bases between them. This receptor was identified in a man aged 80 or over with acute or convalescent COVID-19. The gene calls are TRBV23-1 and TRBJ1-3, with D perhaps TRBD1 (5 bases). TRBV23-1 carries the ORF label, with uncertain function. Specimen: peripheral blood. In DNA form, the CDR3 reads TGCGCCAGCTCATCCATCTGGGGCAGGGATTATGGAAACACCATATATTTT. It codes for CASSSIWGRDYGNTIYF.